A single sample gave rise to the 7 T cell receptor beta chains below, sequenced in a study of blood T cell repertoires in COVID-19. Using immunoSEQ multiplex PCR, the repertoire was profiled, and TCRdb retains in-frame clones only, with some absent. The sample records approximately 130,000 clones, roughly 86% being singletons. Sequencing input: peripheral blood. These receptors originate from a human donor in a cohort sampled during active COVID-19.

The V call is TRBV5-1, the J call TRBJ2-3, with TRBD2 matching over 7 bases. V lost 1 base, J lost 0 bases, and 8 bases stayed unmatched. Germline-derived CDR1 and CDR2 are SGHRS and YFSETQ. This CDR3 region has 17 residues. CDR3 protein: CASSLWGGGGSTDTQYF. In DNA, the CDR3 is TGCGCCAGCAGCTTGTGGGGAGGCGGGGGTAGCACAGATACGCAGTATTTT.

This chain connects TRBV18 to TRBJ2-7, with 8 bases fitting TRBD2. Germline CDR1 and CDR2: KGHSH and LQKENI. With V trimmed by 1 base and J by 3 bases, 8 bases remained unmatched. The CDR3 sequence is 16 residues long. Here the CDR3 reads CASSPRGRGGIYEQYF. The DNA of the CDR3 is TGTGCCAGCTCACCACGCGGGCGCGGGGGGATCTACGAGCAGTACTTC.

The chain couples TRBV6-6 to TRBJ1-1; tentative D call: TRBD1 (6 bases). V shed 8 bases and J shed 5 bases, with 18 bases lying between them. Looked up from germline, CDR1 is MNHNY and CDR2 is SVGAGI (reference sequence). This CDR3 is 14 amino acids long. The CDR3 reads CASSTVGGQTEAFF. The DNA for the CDR3 is TGTGCCAGCTCGACCGTTGGGGGCCAGACTGAAGCTTTCTTT.

The rearrangement uses TRBV18 and TRBJ2-2, with 9 bases aligning to TRBD1. Germline V gene lookup returns CDR1 KGHSH and CDR2 LQKENI. V lost 2 bases to trimming and J lost 4 bases; unmatched junction nucleotides: 8. The CDR3 extends over 17 amino acids. In DNA, the CDR3 is TGTGCCAGCTCACCAAGTTTGGGACAGGGCGTCACCGGGGAGCTGTTTTTT. Its translation is CASSPSLGQGVTGELFF.

This chain links TRBV28 with TRBJ2-5; 11 nucleotides align to TRBD1. The CDR3 totals 14 residues. Germline assignment: CDR1 MDHEN and CDR2 SYDVKM. V was clipped by 5 bases and J by 4 bases; unmatched bases: 3. Here the CDR3 DNA reads TGTGCCAGCAGTAGGACAGGGGGCGTAGAGACCCAGTACTTC. Its protein product is CASSRTGGVETQYF. The whole variable domain, filled in from reference TRBV28 and TRBJ2-5, reads DVKVTQSSRYLVKRTGEKVFLECVQDMDHENMFWYRQDPGLGLRLIYFSYDVKMKEKGDIPEGYSVSREKKERFSLILESASTNQTSMYLCASSRTGGVETQYFGPGTRLLVL.

V is TRBV6-2 or TRBV6-3 and J is TRBJ2-3; TRBD2 aligns across 9 bases. V was clipped by 2 bases and J by 0 bases; unmatched bases: 9. CDR3 size: 18 residues. Germline CDR1 is MNHEY and CDR2 is SVGEGT. DNA of the CDR3: TGTGCCAGCAGTTACGTTACTGGTAGCGGGGGTAGCACAGATACGCAGTATTTT. Translation gives CASSYVTGSGGSTDTQYF.

V gene TRBV29-1 combines with J gene TRBJ2-4; TRBD2 matches at 7 bases. V shed 6 bases and J 2 bases; nucleotides not matched to a gene: 4. The germline gives CDR1 SQVTM, CDR2 ANQGSEA. This CDR3 is 13 amino acids long. This CDR3 is CSVGGVTKNIQYF. In DNA, the CDR3 is TGCAGCGTGGGAGGGGTTACCAAAAACATTCAGTACTTC. The whole variable domain, filled in from reference TRBV29-1 and TRBJ2-4, reads SAVISQKPSRDICQRGTSLTIQCQVDSQVTMMFWYRQQPGQSLTLIATANQGSEATYESGFVIDKFPISRPNLTFSTLTVSNMSPEDSSIYLCSVGGVTKNIQYFGAGTRLSVL.